The 11 T cell receptor beta chains listed next were all sequenced from one sample in a study of post-analysis software for immune sequencing data. Study-wide results and limits: Among 4 or 5 TRBV segments more frequent in patients than controls were TRBV5-6, TRBV5-1 and TRBV20-1.

TCR beta libraries were prepared from cDNA with unique molecular identifiers. A single record per CDR3 protein comes from TCRdb applying MiXCR to the PCR reads. Among some 500,000 distinct CDR3 sequences listed, roughly 45% were seen once. These receptors are not linked to any known antigen. The sequencing sample was made of blood. These TCRs come from a girl aged 10 to 17 with multiple sclerosis.

The rearrangement links TRBV9 to TRBJ2-7, with D hard to call. Trimming took off 4 bases at V and 0 bases at J, with 11 bases between the two ends. Per germline, CDR1 SGDLS and CDR2 YYNGEE. The CDR3 covers 14 residues. CDR3 amino acids: CASSPFMSSYEQYF. The CDR3 DNA follows: TGTGCCAGCAGCCCCTTCATGAGCTCCTACGAGCAGTACTTC.

The rearrangement joins TRBV2 to TRBJ2-2; TRBD2 might be the D (7 bases). The CDR3 has 14 amino acids. V dropped 8 bases and J dropped 4 bases, with 14 bases sitting between them. Germline assignment: CDR1 SNHLY and CDR2 FYNNEI. CDR3 in amino acids: CASGGGGSTGELFF. Here the CDR3 DNA reads TGTGCCAGCGGGGGAGGGGGGAGCACCGGGGAGCTGTTTTTT.

The chain links TRBV27 to TRBJ2-4; possible D gene TRBD1, 5 bases. The germline V gene has CDR1 MNHEY and CDR2 SMNVEV (reference sequence). Trimming cost V 5 bases and J 7 bases, with 18 bases left between them. This CDR3 is 15 amino acids long. The CDR3 DNA reads as TGTGCCAGCAGTCCCCTAGGGGCTGGGTGGAACATTCAGTACTTC. Translating gives CASSPLGAGWNIQYF.

This chain links TRBV5-6 with TRBJ2-7; the match to TRBD2 covers 7 bases. The germline CDR1 and CDR2 sequences are SGHDT and YYEEEE. The CDR3 length is 15 residues. Trimming removed 4 bases from V and 3 bases from J; junction bases left unmatched: 10. CDR3 DNA: TGTGCCAGCAGCGTGGTTTCGGGGGGATACTACGAGCAGTACTTC. Amino acids: CASSVVSGGYYEQYF.

This clonotype has more than one count but fewer than ten. The rearrangement links TRBV6-5 to TRBJ1-1; 11 bases match TRBD1. There are 14 residues in the CDR3. Germline V gene data show CDR1 as MNHEY and CDR2 as SVGAGI. The V gene end was trimmed by 5 bases and the J gene end by 6 bases; junction bases not matched to a gene: 5. DNA of the CDR3: TGTGCCAGCAGTGGGGGACAGGGGGGGGCTGAAGCTTTCTTT. Encoded protein: CASSGGQGGAEAFF.

Concerning this clonotype itself: Because it lacks the conserved phenylalanine or tryptophan at the end, this CDR3 is likely a read error. The DNA is omitted, as the CDR3 cannot be located on it reliably, and the CDR3 follows TCRdb's listing. The gene calls are TRBV24-1 and TRBJ2-1; the table's D call, TRBD2, was not checked against the DNA. The CDR3 is made up of 12 amino acids, end residues included. Germline CDR1 reads KGHDR; CDR2 reads SFDVKD. The CDR3 protein is CATSQKGPEQLV.

The chain recombines TRBV28 with TRBJ2-1, with a tentative D call TRBD1 (5 bases). The V end lost 6 bases, the J end lost 10 bases, and 19 bases lay between the germline ends. This CDR3 region has 14 residues. CDR1 MDHEN and CDR2 SYDVKM come from the germline V gene. The CDR3 loop reads CASSINLLTEEQFF. The CDR3 DNA follows: TGTGCCAGCAGCATAAACTTACTGACAGAAGAGCAGTTCTTC.

This clonotype was recorded a few times. The junction departs from germline at one end; a sequencing error may be responsible. The V call is TRBV29-1, the J call TRBJ2-7, with 8 bases fitting TRBD2. Germline CDR1 reads SQVTM; CDR2 reads ANQGSEA. The CDR3 contains 14 residues. The CDR3 DNA reads as TGCAGCGTGGAAGTAGCGGGAACGCGTTACGAGCAGTACTTC. It yields the protein CSVEVAGTRYEQYF.

The gene calls are TRBV30 and TRBJ2-2; no definite D call. The V end was cut by 1 base, the J end by 3 bases, with 9 bases between. CDR1 and CDR2 from the germline V gene are GTSNPN and SVGIG (reference sequence). CDR3 size: 14 residues. The DNA for the CDR3 is TGTGCCTGGAGTGGGGCCAGATACACCGGGGAGCTGTTTTTT. Translating it yields CAWSGARYTGELFF.

V and J are TRBV5-6 and TRBJ2-3, with D unresolved. Per the germline V gene, CDR1 is SGHDT and CDR2 is YYEEEE. V dropped 1 base and J dropped 2 bases, with 11 bases sitting between them. This CDR3 contains 15 residues. The CDR3: CASSLYVIFTDTQYF. The CDR3 coding sequence is TGTGCCAGCAGCTTGTACGTAATTTTCACAGATACGCAGTATTTT. The variable domain in full, completed from reference TRBV5-6 and TRBJ2-3, reads DAGVTQSPTHLIKTRGQQVTLRCSPKSGHDTVSWYQQALGQGPQFIFQYYEEEERQRGNFPDRFSGHQFPNYSSELNVNALLLGDSALYLCASSLYVIFTDTQYFGPGTRLTVL.

The chain joins TRBV2 to TRBJ2-5; D possibly corresponds to TRBD1 (5 bases). The germline V and J ends were trimmed by 10 bases and 2 bases, with 14 bases remaining between them. Germline V gene lookup returns CDR1 SNHLY and CDR2 FYNNEI. CDR3 length: 13 amino acids. The CDR3 spells CATNSRAQETQYF. CDR3 sequence (DNA): TGTGCCACTAACTCCAGGGCACAAGAGACCCAGTACTTC.